This record covers a single TCR beta chain. This clonotype has only a few counts. Its antigen remains unidentified. No qualities accompany the bases; no much larger clone lies one base away. Inclusive of the bounding cysteine and phenylalanine, the CDR3 is 11 residues long. The retained sequence is limited to the CDR3, 33 bases, with the frame set at the first base. The germline V gene specifies SNHLY as CDR1 and FYNNEI as CDR2. The germline ends are 10 bases apart after V is trimmed by 10 bases and J by 3 bases. PBMCs were isolated by Ficoll-Paque density gradient centrifugation. Sequencer: Illumina NovaSeq 6000. TCRalpha and TCRbeta cDNA libraries were built by 5'RACE with constant-segment primers, adding sample barcodes and unique molecular identifiers. Trizol reagent was used to extract RNA from every sample. Libraries were amplified in two PCR steps, with a second sample barcode and Illumina TruSeq adapters added in the second step. Libraries were sequenced on an Illumina NovaSeq with 2 x 150 bp paired-end reads. In the authors' own workflow: Reads were demultiplexed and collapsed into UMI-guided consensus sequences with migec v1.2.7. Using mixcr v2.1.11, UMI consensuses were aligned to TRA and TRB V and J templates and then assembled into clonotypes. A clonotype was counted as expanded or contracted only when both edgeR and NoisET called the clonotype significant, with the noise models trained on biological replicates. For edgeR calls, a false discovery rate-adjusted p below 0.01 and a log2 fold-change threshold of 1 were applied. As an exploratory analysis of dynamics, PCA with hierarchical clustering was applied to max-normalized trajectories of the 1000 most abundant clonotypes. Each responding clone was given a CD4 or CD8 phenotype based on the CD4+ and CD8+ repertoires, which had been sequenced separately. TCRdb handled the public reads itself, with Q25 trimming in fastp and clone calling in MiXCR, and kept productive beta chains. Under each unique CDR3 protein, matching rows form one entry showing the most common genes and DNA. TCRdb's processing, not the authors', yielded these V and J calls. The sample contains around 450,000 distinct CDR3 sequences, about 19% of them found a single time. Together, the top ten hold 7.5% to 10% of the sample.

The sample comes from a study of T-cell memory formation after mild COVID-19 (dated by TCRdb to the early 2020s). Regarding the study in general: Most TCR sequence clusters were specific to one of the two donors. In a couple of donors, T-cell clones that expanded and contracted after mild COVID-19 were tracked by sequencing TCRalpha and TCRbeta repertoires over time. Two young, previously healthy adult volunteers, one female and one male, were included in the cohort. Findings and caveats that apply to the study as a whole: SARS-CoV-2 specificity of the second-wave clones peaking on day 37 was not confirmed. The study covered only two mild cases, and larger cohorts including severe cases with pre-infection samples were considered necessary. Some responding clones were detected in pre-infection memory, suggesting pre-existing cross-reactive memory T cells joined the SARS-CoV-2 response. Clones that contracted from day 15 to 85 showed balanced CD4/CD8 phenotypes, whereas a second wave of clones that expanded from day 15 to 37 leaned towards CD4+. Contracting CD4+ clones turned up mainly in the CM and EM memory subsets, whereas EMRA was where CD8+ clones were enriched.

The clonotype originates from an adult woman who had mild COVID-19 (a few samples of this study predate the infection). The sample titles of this study are shuffled in the database, so cell type and time point are left out; the donor was told from shared clones. This receptor chain uses TRBV2 and TRBJ2-7; the D gene is perhaps TRBD1 or TRBD2, each of them matching over 5 bases. The material sequenced was PBMCs or a T cell subset sorted from them (not recorded which). The DNA is TGTGCCATATCGGGGCTCTACGAGCAGTACTTC. Its coded protein is CAISGLYEQYF.